This entry describes one TCR beta chain. This clonotype was seen more than once but under ten times. The antigen it recognizes is unknown. Base-call qualities are not available, and no considerably larger clone is one nucleotide away. The sample originates from a study of CD8+CD57+ T cells in acquired aplastic anemia (dated by TCRdb to about 2018). At the level of the whole study: Extracted DNA from sorted CD4+ and CD8+ cells averaged approximately 3.4 ug, ranging from about 0.17 to 27.4 ug. An average of approximately 9.8 million reads for CD4+ cells and 11 million or so reads for CD8+ cells was obtained from healthy donor samples. General findings and caveats noted by the study authors: Approximately 31 CD8+ CDR3 sequences were found in both patients and controls but appeared to be highly expressed in patients and within the immunodominant clones of the patients. CD8+ Simpson's diversity did not differ significantly between patients and healthy controls (P=0.060).

The germline V gene encodes CDR1 KGHDR and CDR2 SFDVKD. From the cysteine up to the phenylalanine, the CDR3 has a length of 15 residues. Only CDR3 DNA is held: 45 bases, read in frame from base 1. V is clipped by 3 bases and J by 4 bases, and the sequence between their germline boundaries is 11 bases long. The study deep-sequenced TCR repertoires of sorted CD4+ and CD8+ blood T cells from severe aplastic anemia patients and healthy subjects. Ficoll-Paque density gradient centrifugation was used to isolate peripheral blood mononuclear cells. Before DNA was extracted, CD4+ and CD8+ T cells were sorted using either FACS or magnetic beads. Profiling of TCR beta VDJ combinations and CDR3 sequences used genomic DNA as the template. An Illumina HiSeq 2000 was the platform used for TCR repertoire sequencing. Processing in the source paper ran as follows. Repertoire assessment relied on Simpson's diversity index, CDR3 size and DJ length profiles, and TRBV/TRBJ rearrangement plots. Whichever DNA sequence was most abundant in the deep sequencing data was defined as the immunodominant clone. CDR3 amino acid sequences were checked for sharing across subjects and were also compared against the VDJdb database and published repertoires. TCRdb trimmed the raw reads at Q25, called clones with MiXCR and kept productive beta chains. Every distinct CDR3 protein forms one entry, paired with its most common genes and DNA. TCRdb's processing, not the authors', yielded these V and J calls. For this sample the table gives about 190,000 distinct CDR3 sequences, of which 54% were detected only once. The ten largest account for 16% of the sample.

The material sequenced was sorted CD4+, CD8+, or CD8+CD57+ T cells (not recorded which) from PBMCs. The sequence is built from TRBV24-1 and TRBJ1-4, with a tentative D gene TRBD1 over 6 matching bases. This receptor was obtained from a human donor in good health, serving as a control. This receptor carries the CDR3 CATSDPGQDNEKLFF. DNA sequence: TGTGCCACCAGTGATCCGGGACAAGATAATGAAAAACTGTTTTTT.